This record concerns one T cell receptor beta chain sequence. This clonotype was seen at least ten times. Its antigen is unknown. Base qualities were left out, and no much larger clone turns up one base away. CDR1 and CDR2 (SGHTA, FQGNSA) derive from the germline V gene. The junction shows trimming of 3 bases on V and 8 bases on J, and the gene matches do not reach 11 bases of it. Including the terminal cysteine and phenylalanine, the CDR3 comprises 16 residues. Kept here is only the CDR3 DNA, which spans 48 bases and is read in frame from base 1. Library creation used RACE. TCRdb records NextSeq 500 as the sequencer. During library preparation, unique molecular identifiers were attached to individual cDNA molecules so that TCRs could be counted quantitatively and reproducibly. For the original study's pipeline: Samples had a median of roughly 100,000 TCRs, with a range from about 23,224 to 700,000. The Decombinator software suite was used to annotate V, J and CDR3 in the TCR reads. Every sample was subsampled to the same number of TCRs (28,000) for the PS versus PT1 abundance plots. Expanded TCRs were defined as absent before sensitization and observed at least eight times at the 2-week time point. TCRdb cleaned the public reads at Q25 with fastp, built clones with MiXCR and kept in-frame beta chains. Each entry is one CDR3 protein sequence, shown with its most common DNA and genes. TCRdb, rather than the study authors, made the V and J calls. The sample has more than 35,000 distinct CDR3 sequences on record, around 6.4% of them singletons. Roughly 9% of the sample is held by the ten biggest clonotypes.

The data stem from a study of human T cells and chemical hapten exposure (dated by TCRdb to about 2021). Context from the whole study: For sensitization, 2% DPC in acetone was applied to a 2 cm by 2 cm area of upper inner arm skin. For TCR sequencing, blood came from 25 to 30 alopecia patients at anywhere from one to four time points (pre-sensitization, 2, 6 and 24 weeks). Patch tests used Finn chambers with 0.01% DPC on the upper back, scored after 6 days by International Contact Dermatitis Research Group standards. Blood samples were taken from patients before sensitization (week 0) and at 2, 6 and about 24 weeks after DPC sensitization. Libraries were pooled for sequencing, and per-sample TCR yields varied mainly because of small differences in library volumes within the pool. Most of the patients in the cohort were female, and the cohort covered alopecia areata with under or over 50% scalp involvement, alopecia totalis and alopecia universalis. For every blood RNA sample, sequencing covered both the TCR alpha and TCR beta chains. Throughout the roughly 23-week study period, patients were also given weekly therapeutic DPC doses on the scalp. Peripheral blood TCR repertoire changes were tracked in vivo in alopecia patients during primary and secondary sensitization to the hapten diphenylcyclopropenone (DPC).

What this sample's time point label stands for: patch test 1, 2 weeks after DPC sensitization. This specimen's treatment or condition label, per the study, means: therapeutic diphenylcyclopropenone sensitization with weekly scalp DPC. Unfractionated whole blood was collected in Tempus Blood RNA tubes, and total RNA was extracted from that blood. At every patch-test visit, the blood draw took place before the patch test was put on. To be eligible, patients had to be aged 18 to 70, diagnosed with alopecia and judged suitable for DPC therapy, while pregnant patients were excluded. Overall results and qualifications from the work: Significantly more large CDR3 similarity clusters were formed by expanded TCRs than by pre-sensitization or healthy control sets, consistent with antigen-driven responses. Repeated subsampling changed both the strength of the expansion versus patch-test correlation and the threshold at which that correlation became significant. No change with DPC sensitization was found in the number of TCRs above 1 in 1000 frequency, and no evidence of global repertoire structure alterations was found. Alopecia, a presumed autoimmune disease, was present in all patients, so the immune response of the patients might differ from that of healthy individuals. Patch test score correlated positively with the number of PT1 expanded TCRs, reaching significance at thresholds 8, 16 and 32 but not at 4.

The sequence links TRBV7-2 to TRBJ2-4, with TRBD2 matching 9 junction bases. This receptor was obtained from a young woman with alopecia areata. Some clones in this sample may be carry-over from other donors' samples. The sample here was whole blood, taken in connection with sensitization to the hapten diphenylcyclopropenone (DPC). The CDR3 in this case is CASSLGTSPGFDIQYF. The nucleotide sequence is TGTGCCAGCAGCTTGGGGACTAGCCCGGGATTCGACATTCAGTACTTC. With the portions outside the CDR3 filled from the reference TRBV7-2 and TRBJ2-4 genes, the complete variable region becomes GAGVSQSPSNKVTEKGKDVELRCDPISGHTALYWYRQSLGQGLEFLIYFQGNSAPDKSGLPSDRFSAERTGGSVSTLTIQRTQQEDSAVYLCASSLGTSPGFDIQYFGAGTRLSVL.